This note documents a single TCR beta chain sequence. The antigen is unknown. These data are taken from a study of T cell responses to AZD1222 COVID-19 vaccine. V gave up 6 bases and J gave up 0 bases, with 24 bases separating them. CDR3 length equals 19 residues. Germline assignment: CDR1 ENHRY and CDR2 SYGVKD. Profiled with immunoSEQ multiplex PCR; TCRdb holds only in-frame clones, not every one. The sample contains about 180,000 clones, 88% of which appear only once. General observations from the study: It was only five to seven AZD1222 recipients who were seropositive at baseline. Elevations in Spike-specific TCR breadth and depth followed administration of two AZD1222 doses. Repertoire sampling occurred only after the peak T cell response.

This material consisted of peripheral blood, taken on day 0 of AZD1222 vaccination. The genes are TRBV10-3 and TRBJ2-1; weak D call: TRBD2 (6 bases). This TCR derives from an adult in good health. The CDR3 loop reads CAIRAVGGGRISSYNEQFF. In DNA, the CDR3 is TGTGCCATCAGGGCGGTGGGTGGAGGGCGGATTAGCTCCTACAATGAGCAGTTCTTC.